This TCR beta chain was captured by sequencing in a study of blood T cell repertoires in COVID-19. At the level of the study: Acute and convalescent COVID-19 specimens originated in the United States, Italy and Spain. PBMCs, B-cell-depleted T cells, or T cells provided the cDNA or gDNA that made up the material.

With 3 bases removed from V and 1 base from J, the gap between germline ends came to 13 bases. The CDR3 runs to 16 residues. Germline V gene lookup returns CDR1 KGHSH and CDR2 LQKENI. Under the authors' procedure: Estimated nucleated cell counts came from reference gene primer amplification. The method was immunoSEQ multiplex PCR; TCRdb's version includes in-frame clones alone and lacks a portion of them. V, J and clone size were drawn from that table, and D and trimming were deduced from the DNA. This sample has 150,000 to 200,000 clones; around 85% occur once, and the top ten carry approximately 10%.

The source material was peripheral blood. The origin of this receptor is a man in his 60s with active or convalescent COVID-19. V and J are TRBV18 and TRBJ1-5; D is unclear. Here the CDR3 reads CASSPSTPGSNQPQHF. CDR3 sequence (DNA): TGTGCCAGCTCACCTTCGACCCCCGGGAGCAATCAGCCCCAGCATTTT. The full variable domain, rest sourced from reference TRBV18 and TRBJ1-5, is NAGVMQNPRHLVRRRGQEARLRCSPMKGHSHVYWYRQLPEEGLKFMVYLQKENIIDESGMPKERFSAEFPKEGPSILRIQQVVRGDSAAYFCASSPSTPGSNQPQHFGDGTRLSIL.